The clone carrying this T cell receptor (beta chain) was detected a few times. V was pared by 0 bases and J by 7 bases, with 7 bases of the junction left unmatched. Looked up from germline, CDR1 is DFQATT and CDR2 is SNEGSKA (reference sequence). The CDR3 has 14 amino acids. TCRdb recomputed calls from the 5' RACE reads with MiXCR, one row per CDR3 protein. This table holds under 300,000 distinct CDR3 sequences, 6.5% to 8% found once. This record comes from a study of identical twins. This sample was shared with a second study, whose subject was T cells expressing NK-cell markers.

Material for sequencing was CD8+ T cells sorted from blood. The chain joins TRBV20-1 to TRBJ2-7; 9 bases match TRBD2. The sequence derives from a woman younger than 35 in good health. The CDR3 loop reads CSAREIRRGGEQYF. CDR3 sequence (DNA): TGCAGTGCTAGAGAAATCCGGCGGGGGGGTGAGCAGTACTTC.